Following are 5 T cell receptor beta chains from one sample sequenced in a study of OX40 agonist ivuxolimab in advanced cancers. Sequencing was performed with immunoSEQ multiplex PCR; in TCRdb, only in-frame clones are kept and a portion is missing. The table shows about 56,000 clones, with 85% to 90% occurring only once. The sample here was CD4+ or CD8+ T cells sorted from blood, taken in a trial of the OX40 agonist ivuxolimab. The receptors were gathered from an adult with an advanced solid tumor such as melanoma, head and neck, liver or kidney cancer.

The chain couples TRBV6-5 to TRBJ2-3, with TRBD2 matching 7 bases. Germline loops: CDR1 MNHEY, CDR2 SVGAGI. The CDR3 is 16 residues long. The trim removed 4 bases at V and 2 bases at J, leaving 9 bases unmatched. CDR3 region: CASSLFSGTATDTQYF. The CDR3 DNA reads TGTGCCAGCAGTTTATTCAGCGGGACCGCCACAGATACGCAGTATTTT.

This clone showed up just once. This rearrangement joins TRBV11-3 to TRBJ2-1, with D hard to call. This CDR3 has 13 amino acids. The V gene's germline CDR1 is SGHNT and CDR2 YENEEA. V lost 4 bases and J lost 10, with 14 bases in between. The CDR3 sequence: CASSSGRYWEQFF. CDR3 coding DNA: TGTGCCAGCAGCTCCGGAAGATACTGGGAGCAGTTCTTC.

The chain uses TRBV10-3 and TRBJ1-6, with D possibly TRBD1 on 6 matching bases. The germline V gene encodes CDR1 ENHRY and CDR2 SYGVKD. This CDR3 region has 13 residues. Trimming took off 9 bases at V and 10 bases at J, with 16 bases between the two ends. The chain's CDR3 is CAIRAGTPSPLHF. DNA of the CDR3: TGTGCCATTAGGGCAGGGACACCCTCACCCCTCCACTTT.

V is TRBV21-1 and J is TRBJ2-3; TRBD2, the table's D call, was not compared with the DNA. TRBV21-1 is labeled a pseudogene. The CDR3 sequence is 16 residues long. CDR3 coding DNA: TGTGCCAGCAGCAAACCCCGGGGGAGGGCCATACATACGCAGTATTTT. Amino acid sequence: CASSKPRGRAIHTQYF.

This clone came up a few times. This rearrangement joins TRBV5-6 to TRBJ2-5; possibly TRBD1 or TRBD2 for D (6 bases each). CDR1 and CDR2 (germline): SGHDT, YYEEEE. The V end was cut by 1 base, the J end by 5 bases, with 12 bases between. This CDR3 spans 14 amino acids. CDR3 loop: CASSLWGATETQYF. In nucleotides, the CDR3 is TGTGCCAGCAGCTTGTGGGGGGCGACGGAGACCCAGTACTTC.